This TCR beta chain was identified in a study of cytomegalovirus exposure and HLA in healthy donors. It was with 60 Vbeta and 13 Jbeta primers that the PCR ran. Some clones are missing from TCRdb's copy, which holds only in-frame ones; the method was immunoSEQ multiplex PCR. The table includes 95,000 to 150,000 clones, over 15% detected once. V lost 11 bases and J lost 0, with 14 bases in between. Germline V gene sequence: CDR1 ENHRY, CDR2 SYGVKD. This CDR3 has 13 residues. The TCR was taken from a young woman in good health and CMV-seronegative. Sequencing was done on a sample of PBMCs. This chain links TRBV10-3 with TRBJ2-7, with D perhaps matching TRBD1 (5 bases). The CDR3 coding sequence is TGTGCCTCCCAGGGTCACCCCTCCTACGAGCAGTACTTC. It translates to CASQGHPSYEQYF.